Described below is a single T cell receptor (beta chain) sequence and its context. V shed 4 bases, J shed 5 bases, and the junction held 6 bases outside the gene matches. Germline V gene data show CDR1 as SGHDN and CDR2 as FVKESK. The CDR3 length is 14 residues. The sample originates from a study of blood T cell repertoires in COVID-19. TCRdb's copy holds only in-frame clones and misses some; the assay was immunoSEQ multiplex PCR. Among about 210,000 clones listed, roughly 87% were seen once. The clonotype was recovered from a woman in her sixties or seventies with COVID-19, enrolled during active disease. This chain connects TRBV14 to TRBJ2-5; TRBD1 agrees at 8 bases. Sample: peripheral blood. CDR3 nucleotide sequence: TGTGCCAGCAGCCGTACAGGGGGTTTGGAGACCCAGTACTTC. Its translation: CASSRTGGLETQYF.